The sequence of this T cell receptor (beta chain) was determined in a study of cytomegalovirus exposure and HLA in healthy donors. Clones were sequenced by immunoSEQ multiplex PCR, and TCRdb holds only the in-frame ones, with some missing. The sample gives roughly 130,000 clones, 89% of which show up once; around 3.3% is in the top ten. Germline CDR1 reads MNHEY; CDR2 reads SVGAGI. V was pared by 6 bases and J by 6 bases, with 7 bases of the junction left unmatched. CDR3 length equals 13 residues. Sequencing input: PBMCs. The TCR originated in a man aged 25 to 40 in good health and CMV-seronegative. J is TRBJ1-2 and V is TRBV6-5; 7 positions match TRBD1. The CDR3 region has the DNA TGTGCCAGCAGCACAGGGGAATGGGATGGCTACACCTTC. Its protein is CASSTGEWDGYTF.